These 3 T cell receptor beta chains share one sample of origin, sequenced in a study of OX40 agonist ivuxolimab in advanced cancers. Clones were sequenced by immunoSEQ multiplex PCR, and TCRdb holds only the in-frame ones, with some missing. The sample carries tens of thousands of clones, 70% to 90% recorded once. The material was CD4+ or CD8+ T cells sorted from blood, obtained in a trial of the OX40 agonist ivuxolimab. Every receptor here comes from an adult with an advanced solid tumor such as melanoma, head and neck, liver or kidney cancer.

The V call is TRBV15, the J call TRBJ2-5, with D hard to call. Trimming shortened V by 1 base and J by 3 bases, and 9 bases separated the two germline ends. This CDR3 has 14 residues. In germline, CDR1 is LNHNV, CDR2 YYDKDF (reference sequence). CDR3 protein: CATSRVLVEETQYF. The CDR3 DNA sequence: TGTGCCACCAGCAGAGTTCTAGTCGAAGAGACCCAGTACTTC. The complete variable domain, with remaining parts taken from reference TRBV15 and TRBJ2-5, reads DAMVIQNPRYQVTQFGKPVTLSCSQTLNHNVMYWYQQKSSQAPKLLFHYYDKDFNNEADTPDNFQSRRPNTSFCFLDIRSPGLGDTAMYLCATSRVLVEETQYFGPGTRLLVL.

The genes are TRBV19 and TRBJ1-1, with no clear D. Germline CDR1 LNHDA, CDR2 SQIVND (reference sequence). CDR3 length equals 17 residues. The CDR3 sequence: CASLPRVGFEVNTEAFF. Written as DNA, the CDR3 is TGTGCTAGCCTACCGAGGGTTGGGTTTGAGGTGAACACTGAAGCTTTCTTT.

The chain is built from TRBV5-1 and TRBJ2-3; 8 nucleotides align to TRBD2. The junction had 8 bases not matched to a gene; V was cut back by 4 bases and J by 1 base. The germline CDR1 and CDR2 sequences are SGHRS and YFSETQ. The CDR3 is 16 amino acids. The CDR3 loop is CASSPWGSGGTDTQYF. The CDR3 nucleotides are TGCGCCAGCAGCCCCTGGGGTAGCGGGGGCACAGATACGCAGTATTTT.